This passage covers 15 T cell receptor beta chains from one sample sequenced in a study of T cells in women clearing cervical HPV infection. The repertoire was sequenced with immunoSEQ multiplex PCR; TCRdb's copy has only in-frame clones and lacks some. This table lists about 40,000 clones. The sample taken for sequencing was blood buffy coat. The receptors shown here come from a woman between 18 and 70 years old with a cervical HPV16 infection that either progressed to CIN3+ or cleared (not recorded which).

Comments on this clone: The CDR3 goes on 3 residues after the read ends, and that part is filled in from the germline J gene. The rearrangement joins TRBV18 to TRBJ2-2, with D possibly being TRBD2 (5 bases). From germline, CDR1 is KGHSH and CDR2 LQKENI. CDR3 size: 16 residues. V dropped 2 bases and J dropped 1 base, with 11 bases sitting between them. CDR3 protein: CASSPAGGLNTGELFF. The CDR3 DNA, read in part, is TGTGCCAGCTCACCAGCAGGCGGGCTGAACACCGGGGAG. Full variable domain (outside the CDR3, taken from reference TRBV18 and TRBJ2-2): NAGVMQNPRHLVRRRGQEARLRCSPMKGHSHVYWYRQLPEEGLKFMVYLQKENIIDESGMPKERFSAEFPKEGPSILRIQQVVRGDSAAYFCASSPAGGLNTGELFFGEGSRLTVL.

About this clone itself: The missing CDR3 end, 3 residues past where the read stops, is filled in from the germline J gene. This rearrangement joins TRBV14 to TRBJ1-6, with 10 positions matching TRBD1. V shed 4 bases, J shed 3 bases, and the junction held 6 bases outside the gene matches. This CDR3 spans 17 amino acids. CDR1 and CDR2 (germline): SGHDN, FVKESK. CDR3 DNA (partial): TGTGCCAGCAGCCGAGGACAGGGGGATTACTATAATTCACCC. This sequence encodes CASSRGQGDYYNSP. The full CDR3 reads CASSRGQGDYYNSPLHF.

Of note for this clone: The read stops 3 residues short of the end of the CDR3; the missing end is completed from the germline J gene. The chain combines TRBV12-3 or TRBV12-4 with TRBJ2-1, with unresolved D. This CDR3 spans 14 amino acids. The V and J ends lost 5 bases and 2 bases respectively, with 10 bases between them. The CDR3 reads CASSPPQAYNEQFF. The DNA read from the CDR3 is TGTGCCAGCAGTCCTCCACAAGCCTACAATGAG.

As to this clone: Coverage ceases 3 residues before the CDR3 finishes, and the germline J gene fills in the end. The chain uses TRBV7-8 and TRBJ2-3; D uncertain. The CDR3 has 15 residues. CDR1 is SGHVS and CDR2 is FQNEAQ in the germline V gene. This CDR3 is CASTPPRQMRETQYF. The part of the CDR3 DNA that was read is TGTGCCAGCACCCCCCCGAGGCAGATGAGAGAGACG.

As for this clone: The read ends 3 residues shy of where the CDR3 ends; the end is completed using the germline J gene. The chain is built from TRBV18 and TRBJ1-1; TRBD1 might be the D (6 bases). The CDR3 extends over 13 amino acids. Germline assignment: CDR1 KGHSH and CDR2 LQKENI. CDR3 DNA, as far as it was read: TGTGCCAGCTCTAGCGGGAGGACAGATACG. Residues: CASSSGRTDT. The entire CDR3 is CASSSGRTDTAFF.

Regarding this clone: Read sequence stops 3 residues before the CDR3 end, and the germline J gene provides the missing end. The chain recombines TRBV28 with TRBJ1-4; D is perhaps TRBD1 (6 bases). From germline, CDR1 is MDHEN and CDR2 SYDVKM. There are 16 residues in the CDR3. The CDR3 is CASSPGQSSYNSPLFF. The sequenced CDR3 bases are TGTGCCAGCAGTCCCGGACAGAGCTCCTATAATTCACCA.

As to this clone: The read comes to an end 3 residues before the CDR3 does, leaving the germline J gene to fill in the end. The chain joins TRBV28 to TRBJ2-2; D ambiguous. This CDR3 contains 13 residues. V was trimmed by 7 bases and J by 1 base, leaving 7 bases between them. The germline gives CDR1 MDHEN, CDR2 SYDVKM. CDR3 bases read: TGTGCCAGCATTGGCGGGAACACCGGGGAG. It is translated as CASIGGNTGE. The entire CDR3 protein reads CASIGGNTGELFF.

CDR3: CASSIPSGSEQYF. The CDR3 bases that were read are TGTGCCAGTAGTATACCTAGCGGGAGCGAG. This chain links TRBV19 with TRBJ2-7; TRBD2 agrees at 10 bases. Read sequence stops 3 residues before the CDR3 end, and the germline J gene provides the missing end. The ends lost 2 bases at V and 6 bases at J; junction bases unmatched: 1. This CDR3 is 13 amino acids long. The germline gives CDR1 LNHDA, CDR2 SQIVND (reference sequence).

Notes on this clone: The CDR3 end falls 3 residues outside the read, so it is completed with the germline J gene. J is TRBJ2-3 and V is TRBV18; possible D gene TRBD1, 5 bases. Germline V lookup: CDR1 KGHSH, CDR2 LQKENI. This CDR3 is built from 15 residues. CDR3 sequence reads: CASSPGAGGNQPQYF. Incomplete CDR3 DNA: TGTGCCAGCTCACCAGGGGCAGGTGGCAATCAGCCG.

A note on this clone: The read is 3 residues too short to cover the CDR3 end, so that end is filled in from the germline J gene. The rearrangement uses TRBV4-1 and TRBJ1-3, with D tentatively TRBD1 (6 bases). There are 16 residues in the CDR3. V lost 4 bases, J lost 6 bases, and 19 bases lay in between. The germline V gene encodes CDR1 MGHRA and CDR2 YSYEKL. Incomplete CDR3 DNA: TGCGCCAGCAGCCGGGGAGGGACATTGGGTGAAAACACC. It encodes CASSRGGTLGENT. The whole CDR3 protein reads CASSRGGTLGENTIYF.

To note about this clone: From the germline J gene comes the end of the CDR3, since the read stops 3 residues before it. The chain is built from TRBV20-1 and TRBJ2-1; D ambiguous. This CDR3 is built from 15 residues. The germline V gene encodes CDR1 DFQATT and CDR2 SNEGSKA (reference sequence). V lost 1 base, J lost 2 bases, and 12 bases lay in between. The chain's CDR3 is CSARGFLGAYNEQFF. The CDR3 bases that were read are TGCAGTGCTAGAGGGTTTCTAGGCGCCTACAATGAG.

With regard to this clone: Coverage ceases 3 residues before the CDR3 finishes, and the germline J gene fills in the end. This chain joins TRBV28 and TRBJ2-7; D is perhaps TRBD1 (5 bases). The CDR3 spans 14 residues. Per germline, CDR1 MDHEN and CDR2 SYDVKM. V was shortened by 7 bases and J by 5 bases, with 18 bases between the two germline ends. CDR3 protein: CASNTPGHGDEQYF. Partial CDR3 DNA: TGTGCCAGCAATACTCCAGGGCATGGGGACGAG.

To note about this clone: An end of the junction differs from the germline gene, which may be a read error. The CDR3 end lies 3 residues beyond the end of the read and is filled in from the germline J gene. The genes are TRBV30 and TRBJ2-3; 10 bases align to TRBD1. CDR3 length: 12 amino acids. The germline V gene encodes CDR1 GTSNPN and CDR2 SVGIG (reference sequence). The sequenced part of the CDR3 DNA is TGTGCCGTGACAGGGGGCGCAGAGACG. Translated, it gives CAVTGGAET. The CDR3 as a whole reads CAVTGGAETQYF. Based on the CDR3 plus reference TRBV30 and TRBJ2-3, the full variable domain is SQTIHQWPATLVQPVGSPLSLECTVEGTSNPNLYWYRQAAGRGLQLLFYSVGIGQISSEVPQNLSASRPQDRQFILSSKKLLLSDSGFYLCAVTGGAETQYFGPGTRLTVL.

This chain's CDR3 is CASSPPFSTEAFF. CDR3 DNA (partial): TGTGCCAGCTCACCACCCTTCTCTACTGAA. V and J are TRBV18 and TRBJ1-1; D is undetermined. The CDR3 is cut off 3 residues early in the read; its end comes from the germline J gene. Germline CDR1 KGHSH, CDR2 LQKENI. The CDR3 has 13 residues. V gave up 0 bases and J gave up 5 bases, with 7 bases separating them.

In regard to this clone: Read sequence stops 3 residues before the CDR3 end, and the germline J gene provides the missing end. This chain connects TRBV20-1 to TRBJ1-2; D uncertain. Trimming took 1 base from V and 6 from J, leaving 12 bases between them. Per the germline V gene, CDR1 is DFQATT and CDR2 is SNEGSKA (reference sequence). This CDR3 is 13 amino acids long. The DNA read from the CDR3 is TGCAGTGCTAGAGTCCAGAACAGCCATGGC. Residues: CSARVQNSHG. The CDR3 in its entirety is CSARVQNSHGYTF.